The 5 T cell receptor beta chains given below trace back to one sample, sequenced in a study of blood T cell repertoires in COVID-19. Assay used: immunoSEQ multiplex PCR; TCRdb lists only in-frame clones, some missing. The data show 250,000 to 350,000 clones, about 89% seen once. Sequences were obtained from peripheral blood. These receptors were obtained from a woman aged 25 to 39 with COVID-19, enrolled during active disease.

The chain recombines TRBV27 with TRBJ2-3; 7 positions match TRBD1. This CDR3 is 15 amino acids long. The germline V gene has CDR1 MNHEY and CDR2 SMNVEV (reference sequence). Trimming cost V 1 base and J 6 bases; bases outside gene matches: 7. The CDR3: CASSLLARGPDTQYF. For the CDR3, the DNA is TGTGCCAGCAGTTTATTGGCTAGGGGGCCGGATACGCAGTATTTT.

The chain is built from TRBV6-5 and TRBJ1-5, with 9 bases identical to TRBD1. The V and J ends lost 4 bases and 6 bases, in that order; junction bases with no gene match: 4. Germline assignment: CDR1 MNHEY and CDR2 SVGAGI. The CDR3 has 14 amino acids. The CDR3 region is CASSLRQGGQPQHF. As DNA, the CDR3 is TGTGCCAGCAGTTTACGACAGGGGGGTCAGCCCCAGCATTTT.

This rearrangement joins TRBV10-1 to TRBJ2-1, with 10 positions matching TRBD1. Germline loops: CDR1 WNHNN, CDR2 SYGVQD (reference sequence). Losses at the gene ends were 5 bases for V and 6 bases for J; bases not matched to a gene: 13. The CDR3 is 17 amino acids. CDR3 bases: TGCGCCAGCAGTCTCCAAAGGGAGACAGGGGGCTTCAATGAGCAGTTCTTC. Protein: CASSLQRETGGFNEQFF.

This chain links TRBV2 with TRBJ2-1; TRBD2 aligns across 9 bases. The junction had 16 bases not matched to a gene; V was cut back by 9 bases and J by 7 bases. Germline V gene lookup returns CDR1 SNHLY and CDR2 FYNNEI. The length of the CDR3 is 16 residues. Here the CDR3 reads CARDTSGSYRQNEQFF. The CDR3, as DNA: TGTGCCAGAGACACTAGCGGGTCCTACCGACAAAATGAGCAGTTCTTC.

The CDR3 DNA is TGTGCCAGCAGCCGTCAGGGGTCGGGCTACGAGCAGTACTTC. Translated, it gives CASSRQGSGYEQYF. The rearrangement links TRBV5-4 to TRBJ2-7, with D perhaps matching TRBD1 (6 bases). The CDR3 is made up of 14 amino acids. With 4 bases removed from V and 3 bases from J, the gap between germline ends came to 14 bases. Germline values: CDR1 SGHNT, CDR2 YYREEE (reference sequence).